This TCR beta chain was captured in a study of shared clonotypes between healthy human individuals. In the naive CD8 group, cells lacked CD45RO and were positively selected for CCR7, so terminally differentiated effector memory CD45RA+ cells were left out. Donors had no recently reported acute infections or vaccinations and were HIV-negative. General study points: Enrolling few donors narrowed the genetic and exposure-history diversity that was represented.

About this clone: Its antigen is undetermined.

V lost 2 bases and J 9 bases, leaving 11 bases between the germline ends. The CDR3 covers 12 residues. Per germline, CDR1 MDHEN and CDR2 SYDVKM. Profiling relied on immunoSEQ multiplex PCR, and the TCRdb table lists in-frame clones only, not all of them. In the table there are approximately 2,200,000 clones, more than 85% of which are singletons. The sequenced sample consisted of naive CD8+ T cells from PBMCs. The origin of this receptor is a man between 18 and 29 years old in good health. Some clones in this sample may be carry-over from other donors' samples. The genes are TRBV28 and TRBJ2-7; D uncertain. CDR3 sequence: CASSLLQTGQYF. CDR3 nucleotides: TGTGCCAGCAGTTTACTACAAACCGGGCAGTACTTC.